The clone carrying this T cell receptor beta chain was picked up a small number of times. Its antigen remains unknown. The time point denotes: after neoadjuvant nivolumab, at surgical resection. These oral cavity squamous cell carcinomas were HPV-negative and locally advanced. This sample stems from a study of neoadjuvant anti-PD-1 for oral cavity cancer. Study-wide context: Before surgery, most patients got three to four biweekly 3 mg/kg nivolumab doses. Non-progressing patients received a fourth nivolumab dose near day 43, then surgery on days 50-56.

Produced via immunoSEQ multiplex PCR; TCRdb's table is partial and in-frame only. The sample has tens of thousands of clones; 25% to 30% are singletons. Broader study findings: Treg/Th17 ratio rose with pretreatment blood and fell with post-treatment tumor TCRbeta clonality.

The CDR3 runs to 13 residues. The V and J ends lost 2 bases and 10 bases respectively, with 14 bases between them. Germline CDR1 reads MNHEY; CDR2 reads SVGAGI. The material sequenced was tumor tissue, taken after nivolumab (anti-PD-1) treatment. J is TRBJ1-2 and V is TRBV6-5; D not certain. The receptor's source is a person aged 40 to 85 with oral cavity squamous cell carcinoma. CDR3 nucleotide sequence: TGTGCCAGCAGTTACACACCCGATATGGTCTACACCTTC. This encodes CASSYTPDMVYTF.